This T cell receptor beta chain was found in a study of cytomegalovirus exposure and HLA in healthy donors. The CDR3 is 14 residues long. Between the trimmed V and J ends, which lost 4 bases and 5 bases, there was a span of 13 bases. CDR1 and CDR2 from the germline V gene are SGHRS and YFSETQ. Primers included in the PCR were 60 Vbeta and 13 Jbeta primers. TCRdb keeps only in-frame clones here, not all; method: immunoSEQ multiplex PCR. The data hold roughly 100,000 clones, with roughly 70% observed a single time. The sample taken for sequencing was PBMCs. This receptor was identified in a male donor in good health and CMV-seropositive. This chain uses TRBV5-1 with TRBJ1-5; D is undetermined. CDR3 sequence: CASSEGDTDQPQHF. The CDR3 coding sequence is TGCGCCAGCAGCGAGGGAGACACCGATCAGCCCCAGCATTTT.